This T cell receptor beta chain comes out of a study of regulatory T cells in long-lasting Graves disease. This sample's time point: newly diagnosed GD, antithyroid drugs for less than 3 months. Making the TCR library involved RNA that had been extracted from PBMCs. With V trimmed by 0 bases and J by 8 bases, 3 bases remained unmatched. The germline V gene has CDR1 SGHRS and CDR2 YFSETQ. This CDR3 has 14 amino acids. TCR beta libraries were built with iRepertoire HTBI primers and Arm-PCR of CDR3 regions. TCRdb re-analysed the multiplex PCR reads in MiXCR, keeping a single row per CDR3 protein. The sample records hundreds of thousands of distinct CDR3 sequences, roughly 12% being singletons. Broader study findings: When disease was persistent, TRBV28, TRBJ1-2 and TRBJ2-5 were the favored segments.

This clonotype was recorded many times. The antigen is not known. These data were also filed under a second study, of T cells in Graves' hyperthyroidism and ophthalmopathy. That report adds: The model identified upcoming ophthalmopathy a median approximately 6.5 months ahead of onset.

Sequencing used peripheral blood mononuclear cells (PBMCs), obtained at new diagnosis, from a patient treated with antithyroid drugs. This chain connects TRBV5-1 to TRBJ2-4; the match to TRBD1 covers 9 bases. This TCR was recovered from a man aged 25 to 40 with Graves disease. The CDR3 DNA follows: TGCGCCAGCAGCTTGGGGACAGGGGTAGACATTCAGTACTTC. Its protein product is CASSLGTGVDIQYF.